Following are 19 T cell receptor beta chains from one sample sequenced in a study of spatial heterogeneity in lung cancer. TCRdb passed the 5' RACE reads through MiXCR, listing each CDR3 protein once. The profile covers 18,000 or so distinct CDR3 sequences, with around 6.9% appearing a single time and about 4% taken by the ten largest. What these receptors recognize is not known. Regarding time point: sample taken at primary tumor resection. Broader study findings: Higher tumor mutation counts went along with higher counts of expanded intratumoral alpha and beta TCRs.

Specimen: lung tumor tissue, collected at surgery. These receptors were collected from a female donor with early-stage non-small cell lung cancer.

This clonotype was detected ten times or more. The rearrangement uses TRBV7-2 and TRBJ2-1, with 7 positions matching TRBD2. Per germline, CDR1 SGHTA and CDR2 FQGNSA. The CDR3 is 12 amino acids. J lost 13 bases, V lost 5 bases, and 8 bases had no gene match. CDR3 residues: CASSRLGGPQFF. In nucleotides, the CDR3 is TGTGCCAGCAGCCGCTTGGGAGGGCCCCAGTTCTTC.

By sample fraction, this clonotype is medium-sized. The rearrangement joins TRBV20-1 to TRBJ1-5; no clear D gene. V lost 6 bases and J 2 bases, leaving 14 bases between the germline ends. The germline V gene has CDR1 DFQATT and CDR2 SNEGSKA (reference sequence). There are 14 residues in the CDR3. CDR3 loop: CSAEPGAGNQPQHF. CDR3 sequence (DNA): TGCAGTGCCGAACCAGGAGCGGGCAATCAGCCCCAGCATTTT.

The CDR3 bases are TGTGCCAGCAGTGACTCCATGACGGTGAACACTGAAGCTTTCTTT. Amino acid sequence: CASSDSMTVNTEAFF. This chain connects TRBV2 to TRBJ1-1; D is uncertain. The CDR3 extends over 15 amino acids. The V end was cut by 3 bases, the J end by 0 bases, with 11 bases between. Germline CDR1 and CDR2: SNHLY and FYNNEI.

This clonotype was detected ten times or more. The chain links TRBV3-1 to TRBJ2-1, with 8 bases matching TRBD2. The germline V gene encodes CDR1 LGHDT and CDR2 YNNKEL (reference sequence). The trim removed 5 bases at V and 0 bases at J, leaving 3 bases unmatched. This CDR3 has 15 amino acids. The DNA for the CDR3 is TGTGCCAGCAGCTATACTAGCGGCTCCTACAATGAGCAGTTCTTC. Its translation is CASSYTSGSYNEQFF.

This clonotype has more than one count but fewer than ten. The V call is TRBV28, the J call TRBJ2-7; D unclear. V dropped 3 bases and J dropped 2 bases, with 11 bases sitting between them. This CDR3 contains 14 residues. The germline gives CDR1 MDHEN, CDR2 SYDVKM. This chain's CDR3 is CASSFPQRAYEQYF. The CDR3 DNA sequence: TGTGCCAGCAGTTTCCCCCAAAGAGCCTACGAGCAGTACTTC.

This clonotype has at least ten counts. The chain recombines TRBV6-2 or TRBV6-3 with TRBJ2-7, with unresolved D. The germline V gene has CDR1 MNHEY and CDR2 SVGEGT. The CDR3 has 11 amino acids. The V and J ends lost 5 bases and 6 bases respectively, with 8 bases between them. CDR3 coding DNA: TGTGCCAGCAGTCCTAGGTTCGAGCAGTACTTC. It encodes CASSPRFEQYF.

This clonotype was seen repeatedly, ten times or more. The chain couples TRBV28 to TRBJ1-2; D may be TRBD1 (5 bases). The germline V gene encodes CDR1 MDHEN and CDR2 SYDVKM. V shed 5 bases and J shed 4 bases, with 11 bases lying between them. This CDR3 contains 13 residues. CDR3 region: CASSQGRIYGYTF. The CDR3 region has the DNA TGTGCCAGCAGTCAGGGACGGATCTATGGCTACACCTTC.

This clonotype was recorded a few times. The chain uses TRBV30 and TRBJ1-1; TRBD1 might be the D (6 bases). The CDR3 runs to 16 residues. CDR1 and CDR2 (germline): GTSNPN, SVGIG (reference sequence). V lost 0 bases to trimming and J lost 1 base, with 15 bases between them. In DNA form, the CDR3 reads TGTGCCTGGAGTGTTAGGGGGTTATTTTCGAACACTGAAGCTTTCTTT. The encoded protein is CAWSVRGLFSNTEAFF.

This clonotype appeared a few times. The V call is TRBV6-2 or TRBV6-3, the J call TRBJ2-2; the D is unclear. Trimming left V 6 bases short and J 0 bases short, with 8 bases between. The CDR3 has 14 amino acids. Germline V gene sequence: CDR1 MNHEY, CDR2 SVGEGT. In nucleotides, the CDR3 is TGTGCCAGCAGACGCCCCGCGAACACCGGGGAGCTGTTTTTT. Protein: CASRRPANTGELFF.

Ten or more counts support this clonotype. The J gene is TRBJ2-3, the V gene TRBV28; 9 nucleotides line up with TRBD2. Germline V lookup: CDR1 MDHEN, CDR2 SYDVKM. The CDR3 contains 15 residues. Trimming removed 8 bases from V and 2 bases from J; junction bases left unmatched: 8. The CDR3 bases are TGTGCCAGCCCCCCGCTAGCGGGATTCACAGATACGCAGTATTTT. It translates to CASPPLAGFTDTQYF.

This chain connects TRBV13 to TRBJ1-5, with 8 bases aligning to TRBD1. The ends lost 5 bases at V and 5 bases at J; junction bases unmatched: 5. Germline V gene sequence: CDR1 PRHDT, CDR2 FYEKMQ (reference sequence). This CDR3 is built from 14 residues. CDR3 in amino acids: CASSPGQGYQPQHF. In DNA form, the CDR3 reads TGTGCCAGCAGCCCCGGACAGGGTTATCAGCCCCAGCATTTT.

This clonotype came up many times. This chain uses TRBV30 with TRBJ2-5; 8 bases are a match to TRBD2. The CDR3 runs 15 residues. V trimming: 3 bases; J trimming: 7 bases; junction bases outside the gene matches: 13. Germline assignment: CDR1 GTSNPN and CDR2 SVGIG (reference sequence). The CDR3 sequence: CAWRTSTGGLRTQYF. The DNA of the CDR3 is TGTGCCTGGAGAACCTCCACGGGGGGGCTGAGGACCCAGTACTTC.

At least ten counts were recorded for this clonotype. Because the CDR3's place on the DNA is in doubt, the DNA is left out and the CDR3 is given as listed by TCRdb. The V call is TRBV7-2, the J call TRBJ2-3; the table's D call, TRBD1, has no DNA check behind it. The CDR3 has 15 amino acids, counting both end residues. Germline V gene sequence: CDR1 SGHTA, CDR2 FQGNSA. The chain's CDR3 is CASSVGQGSTDTQCF.

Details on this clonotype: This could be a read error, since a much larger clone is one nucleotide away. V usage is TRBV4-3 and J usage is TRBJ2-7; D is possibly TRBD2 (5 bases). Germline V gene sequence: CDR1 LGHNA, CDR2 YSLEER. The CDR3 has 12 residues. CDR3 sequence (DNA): TGCGTCAGCAGCCACGGGGCCTACGAGCAGTACTTC. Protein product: CVSSHGAYEQYF.

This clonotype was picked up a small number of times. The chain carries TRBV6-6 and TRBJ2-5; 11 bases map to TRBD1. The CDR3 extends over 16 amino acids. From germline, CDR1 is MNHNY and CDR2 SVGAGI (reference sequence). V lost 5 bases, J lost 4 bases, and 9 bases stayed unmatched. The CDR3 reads CASSQKGTGGRETQYF. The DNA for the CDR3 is TGTGCCAGCAGTCAGAAAGGGACAGGGGGTCGAGAGACCCAGTACTTC.

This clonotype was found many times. In DNA, the CDR3 is TGCGCCAGCAGCGTCTTTAGCGGAGAGGAAGAGACCCAGTACTTC. Its translation: CASSVFSGEEETQYF. The J gene is TRBJ2-5, the V gene TRBV5-1; TRBD2 might be the D (6 bases). CDR3 length: 15 residues. V lost 4 bases and J 3 bases, leaving 16 bases between the germline ends. The germline gives CDR1 SGHRS, CDR2 YFSETQ.

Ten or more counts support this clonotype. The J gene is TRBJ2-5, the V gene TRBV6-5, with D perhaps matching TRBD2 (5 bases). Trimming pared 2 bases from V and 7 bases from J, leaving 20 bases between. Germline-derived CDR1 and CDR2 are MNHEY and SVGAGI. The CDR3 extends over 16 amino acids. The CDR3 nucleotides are TGTGCCAGCAGTTACAACGTAAGGAGAAGAGAGGGGACCCAGTACTTC. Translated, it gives CASSYNVRRREGTQYF.

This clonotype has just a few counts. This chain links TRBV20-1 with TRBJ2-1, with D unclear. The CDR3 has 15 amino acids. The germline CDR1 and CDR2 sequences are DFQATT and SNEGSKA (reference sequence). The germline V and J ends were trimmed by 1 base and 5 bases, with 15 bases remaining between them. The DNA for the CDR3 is TGCAGTGCTAGAGGGGGTCAGGCTTATAACAATGAGCAGTTCTTC. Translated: CSARGGQAYNNEQFF.

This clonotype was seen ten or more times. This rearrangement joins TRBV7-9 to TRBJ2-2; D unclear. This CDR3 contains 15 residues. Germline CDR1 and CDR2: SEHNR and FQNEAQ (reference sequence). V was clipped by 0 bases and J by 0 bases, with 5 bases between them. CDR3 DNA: TGTGCCAGCAGCTTAGCAGGCGCGAACACCGGGGAGCTGTTTTTT. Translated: CASSLAGANTGELFF.